The entry below gives a single T cell receptor (beta chain) sequence along with its context. Unmatched junction bases numbered 6, after V lost 6 bases and J lost 2 bases. The germline V gene encodes CDR1 LGHNA and CDR2 YNFKEQ. The CDR3 totals 15 residues. The data are from a study of blood T cell repertoires in COVID-19. In the study overall: PBMCs, B-cell-depleted T cells, or T cells provided the cDNA or gDNA that made up the material.

Per the original data handling: Estimated nucleated cell counts came from reference gene primer amplification. Data came from immunoSEQ multiplex PCR; TCRdb stores just in-frame clones and leaves some out. V and J calls and clone size are those listed in that table; D and trimming were worked out from the DNA. The sample shows 150,000 to 200,000 clones, 80% to 90% of them seen only once. The sequence came from a man aged 60 to 75 with acute or convalescent COVID-19. The sequenced sample consisted of peripheral blood. The chain employs TRBV4-2 and TRBJ2-1, with 8 bases identical to TRBD2. The CDR3 protein is CASRDSGATYNEQFF. For the CDR3, the DNA is TGTGCCAGCAGGGATAGCGGGGCGACCTACAATGAGCAGTTCTTC.